This entry features one TCR beta chain sequence. CDR3 length equals 16 residues. The V segment lost 4 bases and the J segment 5 bases; nucleotides outside the gene matches: 14. Germline V gene data show CDR1 as SGHRS and CDR2 as YFSETQ. The sample belongs to a study of PD-L1 blockade in urothelial cancer. Assay: immunoSEQ multiplex PCR; the TCRdb copy retains only in-frame clones and omits some. Altogether 35,000 to 45,000 clones are present, roughly 90% being singletons, with the ten largest covering 8.3%. The sequence was collected from a man between 65 and 79 years old with urothelial cancer. This chain joins TRBV5-1 and TRBJ2-7, with TRBD2 identical over 8 bases. The source was PBMCs, collected around atezolizumab (anti-PD-L1) treatment. CDR3 in amino acids: CASSQYSGTYTNEQYF. The CDR3 bases are TGCGCCAGCAGCCAATATAGCGGGACCTACACCAACGAGCAGTACTTC. Looking up the rest from reference TRBV5-1 and TRBJ2-7 gives the full variable domain: KAGVTQTPRYLIKTRGQQVTLSCSPISGHRSVSWYQQTPGQGLQFLFEYFSETQRNKGNFPGRFSGRQFSNSRSEMNVSTLELGDSALYLCASSQYSGTYTNEQYFGPGTRLTVT.